The 13 T cell receptor beta chains below come from one sample, sequenced in a study of blood T cells in healthy people across ages. A second roughly 6 to 11 cycle PCR used barcoded and J-beta primers. Using its own MiXCR run on the 5' RACE reads, TCRdb lists one record per CDR3 protein. The table shows about 1,500,000 distinct CDR3 sequences, with around two fifths occurring only once. The sample comprised blood. Receptors were obtained from a woman between 18 and 29 years old in good health.

The chain carries TRBV3-1 and TRBJ2-1, with a tentative D call TRBD2 (6 bases). Germline V lookup: CDR1 LGHDT, CDR2 YNNKEL (reference sequence). The CDR3 runs 15 residues. Trimming cost V 0 bases and J 4 bases, with 10 bases left between them. The CDR3 DNA sequence: TGTGCCAGCAGCCAAGATCGGGGGAAATACAATGAGCAGTTCTTC. Its protein is CASSQDRGKYNEQFF.

The chain recombines TRBV6-5 with TRBJ1-3; D possibly corresponds to TRBD1 (5 bases). This CDR3 contains 16 residues. Per the germline V gene, CDR1 is MNHEY and CDR2 is SVGAGI. Trimming took off 2 bases at V and 4 bases at J, with 15 bases between the two ends. CDR3 bases: TGTGCCAGCAGTTACAGAGGCAGGGCTCCAGGAAACACCATATATTTT. Its protein is CASSYRGRAPGNTIYF.

The sample holds a few counts of this clonotype. This chain links TRBV10-3 with TRBJ1-2; 12 bases map to TRBD1. This CDR3 is 15 amino acids long. Germline values: CDR1 ENHRY, CDR2 SYGVKD. With 6 bases clipped from V and 4 bases from J, the junction kept 6 bases outside the gene matches. CDR3 region: CAIRGTGGEGYGYTF. The CDR3 DNA follows: TGTGCCATCAGAGGGACAGGGGGCGAGGGCTATGGCTACACCTTC.

The CDR3 DNA is TGTGCCATCAGGGTAGCGGGACGCACAGATACGCAGTATTTT. This gives the protein CAIRVAGRTDTQYF. V is TRBV10-3 and J is TRBJ2-3; TRBD2 agrees at 8 bases. This CDR3 has 14 residues. CDR1 ENHRY and CDR2 SYGVKD come from the germline V gene. The ends lost 6 bases at V and 1 base at J; junction bases unmatched: 3.

The V and J genes are TRBV29-1 and TRBJ2-3; the D call may be TRBD1 or TRBD2 (6 bases each). V was clipped by 1 base and J by 8 bases, with 13 bases between them. The V gene's germline CDR1 is SQVTM and CDR2 ANQGSEA. CDR3 length equals 13 residues. CDR3 region: CSVEVPGGPTQYF. The CDR3 DNA follows: TGCAGCGTTGAAGTCCCTGGGGGGCCTACGCAGTATTTT.

This clonotype was recorded a few times. This chain links TRBV27 with TRBJ1-5; D call uncertain. Germline-derived CDR1 and CDR2 are MNHEY and SMNVEV (reference sequence). The V and J ends lost 5 bases and 7 bases respectively, with 12 bases between them. This CDR3 spans 13 amino acids. CDR3 residues: CASSLSHRQPQHF. The CDR3 DNA reads TGTGCCAGCAGTCTTAGCCACCGACAGCCCCAGCATTTT.

This clonotype appeared a few times. The V gene is TRBV6-1, the J gene TRBJ2-1; TRBD2 might be the D (6 bases). This CDR3 comprises 14 residues. The germline V gene has CDR1 MNHNS and CDR2 SASEGT. V was cut by 3 bases and J by 0 bases, with 6 bases left in between. The CDR3 DNA reads TGTGCCAGCAGTGAGACTAGCTCCTACAATGAGCAGTTCTTC. Translation: CASSETSSYNEQFF.

The sample holds one count of this clonotype. The chain has TRBV28 and TRBJ1-5; D is possibly TRBD1 (5 bases). The CDR3 spans 15 residues. In germline, CDR1 is MDHEN, CDR2 SYDVKM. Trimming shortened V by 10 bases and J by 1 base, and 17 bases separated the two germline ends. The CDR3 sequence is CATNQWGSSNQPQHF. The CDR3 DNA follows: TGTGCCACCAATCAGTGGGGGTCGAGCAATCAGCCCCAGCATTTT.

This clonotype was picked up a small number of times. The gene calls are TRBV7-8 and TRBJ2-1; weak D call: TRBD1 (5 bases). V lost 1 base to trimming and J lost 8 bases, with 15 bases between them. Germline CDR1 and CDR2: SGHVS and FQNEAQ. The CDR3 length is 15 residues. CDR3 sequence (DNA): TGTGCCAGCAGCTTAGTGTCCGGACATTCGGATGAGCAGTTCTTC. This gives the protein CASSLVSGHSDEQFF.

The V call is TRBV4-1, the J call TRBJ2-7; a possible D gene is TRBD1 (5 bases). Germline values: CDR1 MGHRA, CDR2 YSYEKL. This CDR3 is built from 15 residues. V was clipped by 2 bases and J by 1 base, with 12 bases between them. CDR3 DNA sequence: TGCGCCAGCAGCCAAACAGGCTATCCTTCCTACGAGCAGTACTTC. Translated: CASSQTGYPSYEQYF.

This clonotype has just a few counts. The J gene is TRBJ2-7, the V gene TRBV20-1; weak D call: TRBD2 (5 bases). The CDR3 spans 14 residues. Germline V gene lookup returns CDR1 DFQATT and CDR2 SNEGSKA (reference sequence). V shed 3 bases and J shed 1 base, with 13 bases lying between them. The CDR3 DNA follows: TGCAGTGCTAGGCCCCTGGCGGGTTCCTACGAGCAGTACTTC. Protein product: CSARPLAGSYEQYF.

This clonotype was seen a few times. The chain is built from TRBV29-1 and TRBJ2-5; 7 bases are a match to TRBD1. The CDR3 runs 15 residues. Germline V gene lookup returns CDR1 SQVTM and CDR2 ANQGSEA. Unmatched junction bases numbered 7, after V lost 2 bases and J lost 1 base. In nucleotides, the CDR3 is TGCAGCGTTGAACCCGGACAGGACCTCCAAGAGACCCAGTACTTC. Protein sequence: CSVEPGQDLQETQYF.

This clonotype has only a few counts. The rearrangement uses TRBV27 and TRBJ1-1; tentative D call: TRBD1 (5 bases). The germline V gene has CDR1 MNHEY and CDR2 SMNVEV (reference sequence). This CDR3 is 14 amino acids long. Trimming stripped 2 bases from V and 8 bases from J, with 15 bases between. CDR3 sequence reads: CASSLGGGRVEAFF. The CDR3 DNA sequence: TGTGCCAGCAGTTTAGGCGGGGGTAGGGTAGAAGCTTTCTTT.